This TCR beta chain was identified in a study of CD8 T cells in Susac syndrome. The ends lost 5 bases at V and 5 bases at J; junction bases unmatched: 13. CDR3 length equals 16 residues. Negative isolation yielded CD8+ and CD4+ T cells; FACS enriched TEMRA cells. With random hexamers, 0.5 to 1 ug RNA was reverse transcribed. The CDR3 of TCR beta was amplified by immunoSEQ multiplex PCR across 54 Vbeta and 13 Jbeta. A single record per CDR3 protein comes from TCRdb applying MiXCR to the immunoSEQ multiplex PCR reads. The sample carries about 130,000 distinct CDR3 sequences, over 85% recorded once. What was sequenced was CD4+ T cells from PBMCs. The TCR sequence derives from a human donor in good health. This chain joins TRBV12-3 or TRBV12-4 and TRBJ2-5; 8 positions match TRBD1. CDR3 loop: CASSLGGQGGGETQYF. The CDR3 DNA reads TGTGCCAGCAGTCTCGGTGGACAGGGCGGTGGGGAGACCCAGTACTTC.